This T cell receptor beta chain was profiled in a study of OX40 agonist ivuxolimab in advanced cancers. On the study more broadly: Participants averaged about 66 years of age (range 23 to 79) and were around 85% male. Partial responses, seen in three patients, involved one hepatocellular carcinoma and two cutaneous melanomas. Findings of the study overall: Antigens targeted by the expanded peripheral T cells were not determined. At 0.1 to 3.0 mg/kg, CD4+ and CD8+ blood T cells expanded clonally by week 6.

Concerning this clone: Antigen specificity is unknown.

Measured with immunoSEQ multiplex PCR; TCRdb has only the in-frame clones, and not every one. The data contain around 40,000 clones, approximately 86% of them singletons. V was pared by 6 bases and J by 5 bases, with 8 bases of the junction left unmatched. The CDR3 loop spans 15 amino acids. The germline V gene has CDR1 SGHRS and CDR2 YFSETQ. The specimen comprised CD4+ or CD8+ T cells sorted from blood, sampled in a trial of the OX40 agonist ivuxolimab. The receptor comes from an adult with an advanced solid tumor such as melanoma, head and neck, liver or kidney cancer. This chain connects TRBV5-1 to TRBJ1-4, with 9 bases fitting TRBD1. CDR3 nucleotides: TGCGCCAGCACCATAACCGGGACAGGGAATGAAAAACTGTTTTTT. Translated, it gives CASTITGTGNEKLFF.